The next 20 T cell receptor beta chains were all read from a single sample in a study of memory CD4+ T cells and cytomegalovirus serostatus. Using immunoSEQ multiplex PCR, the repertoire was profiled, and TCRdb retains in-frame clones only, with some absent. Seen here are approximately 88,000 clones, 75% to 90% observed once, and the top ten hold roughly 4%. The sort gate was single viable CD3+CD4+CD8-CD45RO+ cells for memory CD4+ T cells. Sequencing input: memory CD4+ T cells from blood. These receptor sequences come from an adult in good health and CMV-seropositive.

CDR3 sequence (DNA): TGTGCCAGCAGTCCCGTCGGGCCGATGACTTCTGGGGCCAACGTCCTGACTTTC. Protein: CASSPVGPMTSGANVLTF. The chain combines TRBV25-1 with TRBJ2-6; D remains unclear. CDR1 and CDR2 (germline): MGHDK, SYGVNS. V was pared by 5 bases and J by 1 base, with 18 bases between. The CDR3 totals 18 residues.

The chain links TRBV7-2 to TRBJ2-5; 7 bases agree with TRBD1. CDR3 length: 15 amino acids. Trimming cost V 2 bases and J 6 bases; bases outside gene matches: 9. Looked up from germline, CDR1 is SGHTA and CDR2 is FQGNSA. The CDR3 coding sequence is TGTGCCAGCAGCTTAATGACAGGGTTGGGGCAGACCCAGTACTTC. Translated, it gives CASSLMTGLGQTQYF.

The chain links TRBV28 to TRBJ1-2; D gene uncertain. The CDR3 has 13 amino acids. Germline V gives CDR1 MDHEN, CDR2 SYDVKM. Trimming took 6 bases from V and 6 from J, leaving 14 bases between them. The CDR3 loop reads CASRSGMFDGYTF. The CDR3 bases are TGTGCCAGCAGATCGGGAATGTTCGATGGCTACACCTTC.

The rearrangement uses TRBV9 and TRBJ1-4; possible D gene TRBD1, 5 bases. This CDR3 spans 15 amino acids. Germline loops: CDR1 SGDLS, CDR2 YYNGEE. The V gene lost 0 bases and the J gene lost 7 bases, with 13 bases spanning the gap. CDR3 coding DNA: TGTGCCAGCAGCGTAGTTCCAGGGCCGGCTGAAAAACTGTTTTTT. This encodes CASSVVPGPAEKLFF.

The chain couples TRBV27 to TRBJ2-3; 13 nucleotides line up with TRBD2. With 8 bases clipped from V and 0 bases from J, the junction kept 5 bases outside the gene matches. There are 16 residues in the CDR3. Germline V gene sequence: CDR1 MNHEY, CDR2 SMNVEV (reference sequence). Written as DNA, the CDR3 is TGTGCCAGCGGCGGACTAGCGGGAGTGAGCACAGATACGCAGTATTTT. Translation: CASGGLAGVSTDTQYF.

The rearrangement links TRBV2 to TRBJ2-1; D ambiguous. The CDR3 length is 11 residues. Germline-derived CDR1 and CDR2 are SNHLY and FYNNEI. Trimming pared 6 bases from V and 7 bases from J, leaving 7 bases between. In DNA form, the CDR3 reads TGTGCCAGCAGCCGGGTAAATGAGCAGTTCTTC. The encoded protein is CASSRVNEQFF.

A single count supports this clone. The chain combines TRBV6-5 with TRBJ1-2; D may be TRBD1 (5 bases). The CDR3 is 15 residues long. Trimming took 0 bases from V and 4 from J, leaving 12 bases between them. Germline V gene sequence: CDR1 MNHEY, CDR2 SVGAGI. The chain's CDR3 is CASSYSTVATYGYTF. Written as DNA, the CDR3 is TGTGCCAGCAGTTACTCGACAGTAGCAACCTATGGCTACACCTTC.

The chain recombines TRBV4-2 with TRBJ2-3; D ambiguous. V gave up 0 bases and J gave up 2 bases, with 9 bases separating them. Germline V gene data show CDR1 as LGHNA and CDR2 as YNFKEQ. This CDR3 has 15 residues. The CDR3 protein is CASSQDNLYTDTQYF. CDR3 nucleotide sequence: TGTGCCAGCAGCCAAGATAATCTATACACAGATACGCAGTATTTT.

The chain employs TRBV28 and TRBJ2-7, with D unclear. Germline V gene data show CDR1 as MDHEN and CDR2 as SYDVKM. This CDR3 contains 13 residues. V lost 6 bases, J lost 2 bases, and 11 bases lay in between. The CDR3 coding sequence is TGTGCCAGCAGACGACACGAGGCCTACGAGCAGTACTTC. It yields the protein CASRRHEAYEQYF.

The chain employs TRBV2 and TRBJ2-7; D uncertain. This CDR3 has 14 amino acids. CDR1 and CDR2 from the germline V gene are SNHLY and FYNNEI. V was trimmed by 4 bases and J by 6 bases, leaving 16 bases between them. The CDR3 coding sequence is TGTGCCAGCAGTGGGGCGACTGTCTCCAGCGAGCAGTACTTC. As protein: CASSGATVSSEQYF.

This sequence joins TRBV21-1 and TRBJ2-2; the table gives TRBD1 as D, unverified against the DNA. TRBV21-1 is deemed a pseudogene. The CDR3 loop spans 16 amino acids. CDR3 amino acids: CASSKPRDRVPGELFF. The CDR3 DNA reads TGTGCCAGCAGCAAACCCCGGGACAGAGTTCCCGGGGAGCTGTTTTTT.

This CDR3 reads CASSFEGGGNQPQHF. The CDR3 DNA reads as TGTGCCAGCAGCTTTGAGGGGGGGGGCAATCAGCCCCAGCATTTT. This chain connects TRBV7-2 to TRBJ1-5, with TRBD1 as a possible D gene (6 bases). Trimming left V 3 bases short and J 2 bases short, with 11 bases between. CDR1 is SGHTA, CDR2 FQGNSA, per germline. This CDR3 spans 15 amino acids.

The rearrangement uses TRBV9 and TRBJ1-4; tentatively, D is TRBD1 (5 bases). Germline V gives CDR1 SGDLS, CDR2 YYNGEE. This CDR3 has 15 residues. V was trimmed by 0 bases and J by 4 bases, leaving 10 bases between them. The CDR3 nucleotides read TGTGCCAGCAGCGTAGAGGGACGGCTTAATGAAAAACTGTTTTTT. Translated: CASSVEGRLNEKLFF.

V is TRBV27 and J is TRBJ1-5; TRBD1 matches 9 bases. V trimming: 6 bases; J trimming: 4 bases; junction bases outside the gene matches: 19. The CDR3 covers 19 residues. CDR1 and CDR2 from the germline V gene are MNHEY and SMNVEV (reference sequence). CDR3 sequence reads: CASRKRVGQGRGENQPQHF. The CDR3 DNA reads as TGTGCCAGCAGGAAAAGGGTAGGACAGGGGAGAGGGGAAAATCAGCCCCAGCATTTT.

The genes are TRBV5-1 and TRBJ2-1; 8 bases are a match to TRBD1. This CDR3 has 16 amino acids. J lost 9 bases, V lost 0 bases, and 11 bases had no gene match. Germline V lookup: CDR1 SGHRS, CDR2 YFSETQ. The CDR3 spells CASSLDARGRLGEQFF. As DNA, the CDR3 is TGCGCCAGCAGCTTGGATGCCAGGGGGCGGTTGGGTGAGCAGTTCTTC.

This sequence joins TRBV10-3 and TRBJ1-5; TRBD1 agrees at 9 bases. This CDR3 region has 14 residues. The germline CDR1 and CDR2 sequences are ENHRY and SYGVKD. Trimming at V came to 8 bases and at J to 6 bases, leaving 8 bases not matched to a gene. The CDR3 region has the DNA TGTGCCATCGCAACAGGGGGCATAGGTCAGCCCCAGCATTTT. This encodes CAIATGGIGQPQHF.

The V call is TRBV6-5, the J call TRBJ1-1; TRBD1 matches 7 bases. There are 13 residues in the CDR3. Germline-derived CDR1 and CDR2 are MNHEY and SVGAGI. V lost 10 bases and J lost 5; bases outside the gene matches: 10. CDR3 residues: CAIRASGGTEAFF. DNA for the CDR3: TGTGCCATCAGAGCCTCAGGGGGAACTGAAGCTTTCTTT.

This chain uses TRBV4-2 with TRBJ2-1; 9 positions match TRBD2. Per germline, CDR1 LGHNA and CDR2 YNFKEQ. V lost 0 bases, J lost 9 bases, and 12 bases stayed unmatched. There are 17 residues in the CDR3. CDR3 DNA sequence: TGTGCCAGCAGCCAAGATACGGCGGGAGGGCCAGGGGGTGAGCAGTTCTTC. Protein product: CASSQDTAGGPGGEQFF.

The V call is TRBV28, the J call TRBJ2-7; no reliable D call. Germline assignment: CDR1 MDHEN and CDR2 SYDVKM. This CDR3 region has 12 residues. V lost 6 bases and J lost 4, with 10 bases in between. Here the CDR3 reads CASRYNRYEQYF. In nucleotides, the CDR3 is TGTGCCAGCAGATACAACAGATACGAGCAGTACTTC.

The gene calls are TRBV6-1 and TRBJ1-1; 11 nucleotides line up with TRBD1. V lost 8 bases to trimming and J lost 5 bases; unmatched junction nucleotides: 4. CDR3 length: 13 amino acids. Germline CDR1 reads MNHNS; CDR2 reads SASEGT. The CDR3 DNA sequence: TGTGCCAGCTCGGACAGGGGGCTTACTGAAGCTTTCTTT. Its translation is CASSDRGLTEAFF.